This TCR beta chain was documented in a study of CD8+ T cells in alopecia areata. The germline V gene has CDR1 SGHTA and CDR2 FQGNSA. J was trimmed by 5 bases and V by 5 bases; bases with no gene match: 7. The CDR3 is 16 amino acids. Treatment here: oral pan-JAK inhibitor, 5-10 mg twice daily. cDNA reverse transcribed from extracted RNA served as the sequencing template. Here immunoSEQ multiplex PCR was the method, and the copy in TCRdb shows in-frame clones only, minus some. Seen here are under 200,000 clones, roughly 65% observed once, and the top ten hold roughly 0.85%. This material consisted of CD4+ T cells sorted from blood, taken at week 4, from a patient treated with tofacitinib. The chain carries TRBV7-2 and TRBJ2-5; 14 bases match TRBD2. This sequence originates from a human donor with alopecia areata. The CDR3 protein is CASSPQTSGGAETQYF. The CDR3 region has the DNA TGTGCCAGCAGCCCCCAGACTAGCGGGGGGGCGGAGACCCAGTACTTC.